This T cell receptor beta chain is drawn from a study of T cells after yellow fever vaccination. Each CDR3 protein gets one entry after TCRdb re-called the 5' RACE reads with MiXCR. The data hold roughly 310,000 distinct CDR3 sequences, with 8% to 10% observed a single time. This clonotype showed up just a few times. Trimming pared 4 bases from V and 7 bases from J, leaving 20 bases between. The CDR3 consists of 16 residues. The germline V gene encodes CDR1 MGHRA and CDR2 YSYEKL. V and J are TRBV4-1 and TRBJ2-1; unclear D gene. The specimen was PBMCs, collected on the day of the first yellow fever vaccination. The sequence was collected from a man between 18 and 29 years old who received the YFV17D yellow fever vaccine. CDR3 DNA sequence: TGCGCCAGCAGCCTCAGTCACCTTTCAGTCACAAATGAGCAGTTCTTC. This translates into CASSLSHLSVTNEQFF.